The present T cell receptor (beta chain) was sequenced within a study of T cells in Graves' hyperthyroidism and ophthalmopathy. Germline CDR1 SGDLS, CDR2 YYNGEE. Trimming pared 2 bases from V and 5 bases from J, leaving 20 bases between. This CDR3 contains 16 residues. This clonotype was seen repeatedly, ten times or more. PBMCs were collected from an approximately 9.5 ml volume of fresh peripheral blood. Amplification yielded TCR beta CDR3 regions, with RNA transcripts as the source. A set of HTBI primers served as the primers for a first-round RT-PCR of the TCR CDR3. TCRdb ran MiXCR on the multiplex PCR reads and lists one entry per CDR3 protein. The table shows tens of thousands of distinct CDR3 sequences, with 40% to 55% occurring only once.

V and J are TRBV9 and TRBJ2-7; D may correspond to TRBD1 or TRBD2 (6 bases each). The sample was blood. The TCR sequence derives from a woman in her twenties or thirties with Graves' hyperthyroidism. The CDR3 is CASSVGGGFSAHEQYF. CDR3 bases: TGTGCCAGCAGCGTGGGGGGCGGTTTCTCTGCCCACGAGCAGTACTTC.